Shown below are 21 T cell receptor beta chains from a single sample sequenced in a study of T cells after yellow fever vaccination. TCRdb fed the 5' RACE reads into MiXCR, producing one record per CDR3 protein. Altogether hundreds of thousands of distinct CDR3 sequences are present, about 17% being singletons, with the ten largest covering 18%. Material: PBMCs, obtained before the yellow fever booster vaccination. The receptors shown here come from a man aged 18 to 29 who received the YFV17D yellow fever vaccine.

V and J are TRBV11-3 and TRBJ2-2; 11 bases are shared with TRBD2. The CDR3 consists of 15 residues. The ends lost 2 bases at V and 6 bases at J; junction bases unmatched: 2. Per the germline V gene, CDR1 is SGHNT and CDR2 is YENEEA. As DNA, the CDR3 is TGTGCCAGCAGCTTAACTAGCGGGGGACCCGGGGAGCTGTTTTTT. The encoded protein is CASSLTSGGPGELFF.

The V call is TRBV12-3 or TRBV12-4, the J call TRBJ2-2, with D perhaps TRBD1 or TRBD2 (6 bases each). This CDR3 comprises 16 residues. Trimming shortened V by 5 bases and J by 5 bases, and 18 bases separated the two germline ends. CDR3 protein: CASSGGTIRATGELFF. CDR3 nucleotide sequence: TGTGCCAGCAGTGGCGGGACAATCCGAGCAACCGGGGAGCTGTTTTTT.

V and J are TRBV2 and TRBJ2-6; D is unclear. The V end was cut by 4 bases, the J end by 0 bases, with 4 bases between. Germline V CDR1 and CDR2: SNHLY, FYNNEI. CDR3 length: 14 residues. In DNA form, the CDR3 reads TGTGCCAGCAGTGTAGACTCTGGGGCCAACGTCCTGACTTTC. This encodes CASSVDSGANVLTF.

This clonotype occurred a few times. This chain uses TRBV10-3 with TRBJ2-1, with D maybe TRBD1 (6 bases). The V end lost 7 bases, the J end lost 3 bases, and 10 bases lay between the germline ends. Germline-derived CDR1 and CDR2 are ENHRY and SYGVKD. This CDR3 spans 13 amino acids. CDR3 sequence (DNA): TGTGCCATCACAGGGGAAGGCTACAATGAGCAGTTCTTC. Protein product: CAITGEGYNEQFF.

CDR3 sequence reads: CASSVTSGANTGELFF. CDR3 bases: TGTGCCAGCAGCGTGACTAGCGGGGCGAACACCGGGGAGCTGTTTTTT. This chain connects TRBV7-8 to TRBJ2-2; 11 positions match TRBD2. V dropped 5 bases and J dropped 0; count of bases not matched to a gene: 2. There are 16 residues in the CDR3. From germline, CDR1 is SGHVS and CDR2 FQNEAQ.

The chain recombines TRBV6-2 or TRBV6-3 with TRBJ2-4; possibly TRBD1 or TRBD2 for D (5 bases each). Germline-derived CDR1 and CDR2 are MNHEY and SVGEGT. The CDR3 runs to 15 residues. The V gene lost 5 bases and the J gene lost 8 bases, with 19 bases spanning the gap. The CDR3 sequence: CASSASGPKGDIQYF. In nucleotides, the CDR3 is TGTGCCAGCAGTGCGTCGGGGCCCAAGGGAGACATTCAGTACTTC.

V gene TRBV5-1 combines with J gene TRBJ1-2, with 10 bases aligning to TRBD1. This CDR3 has 17 residues. Germline trimming cut 6 bases from V and 4 bases from J; bases unmatched to any gene: 15. Per the germline V gene, CDR1 is SGHRS and CDR2 is YFSETQ. In DNA form, the CDR3 reads TGCGCCAGCAATGGGCCGGGACAGGGGAAGCAATCCTATGGCTACACCTTC. It specifies CASNGPGQGKQSYGYTF.

The table lists this clonotype with a few counts. The chain carries TRBV18 and TRBJ2-3; D gene ambiguous. Trimming shortened V by 5 bases and J by 5 bases, and 17 bases separated the two germline ends. Germline lookup yields CDR1 KGHSH and CDR2 LQKENI. The CDR3 sequence is 15 residues long. The CDR3 DNA sequence: TGTGCCAGCTCATCCCAATCCGCGATGGGAGATACGCAGTATTTT. Amino acids: CASSSQSAMGDTQYF. The variable domain in full, completed from reference TRBV18 and TRBJ2-3, reads NAGVMQNPRHLVRRRGQEARLRCSPMKGHSHVYWYRQLPEEGLKFMVYLQKENIIDESGMPKERFSAEFPKEGPSILRIQQVVRGDSAAYFCASSSQSAMGDTQYFGPGTRLTVL.

This clonotype came up a few times. V gene TRBV20-1 combines with J gene TRBJ1-1, with TRBD1 as a possible D gene (5 bases). CDR1 is DFQATT, CDR2 SNEGSKA, per germline (reference sequence). The CDR3 runs 15 residues. Trimming took 0 bases from V and 2 from J, leaving 13 bases between them. CDR3 region: CSARDGTGYNTEAFF. The CDR3, as DNA: TGCAGTGCTAGAGATGGCACAGGATACAACACTGAAGCTTTCTTT.

V is TRBV5-1 and J is TRBJ2-5; 11 nucleotides line up with TRBD2. The CDR3 covers 15 residues. CDR1 SGHRS and CDR2 YFSETQ come from the germline V gene. The ends lost 0 bases at V and 4 bases at J; junction bases unmatched: 2. The CDR3 DNA sequence: TGCGCCAGCAGCTTGGCTAGCGGGGGGCCAGAGACCCAGTACTTC. It yields the protein CASSLASGGPETQYF.

This rearrangement joins TRBV20-1 to TRBJ1-2, with TRBD1 identical over 8 bases. The CDR3 is 15 amino acids. CDR1 is DFQATT and CDR2 is SNEGSKA in the germline V gene (reference sequence). Unmatched junction bases numbered 5, after V lost 2 bases and J lost 0 bases. The CDR3 coding sequence is TGCAGTGCTAGAACGATACAGGGGGCTAACTATGGCTACACCTTC. This sequence encodes CSARTIQGANYGYTF.

This clonotype showed up just a few times. The chain couples TRBV19 to TRBJ2-3, with TRBD2 matching over 8 bases. The V and J ends lost 6 bases and 2 bases, in that order; junction bases with no gene match: 10. This CDR3 is built from 16 residues. CDR1 is LNHDA, CDR2 SQIVND, per germline (reference sequence). The CDR3 nucleotides are TGTGCCAGTAGCGCCGGGGGGGCCTCCGCCACAGATACGCAGTATTTT. Its protein product is CASSAGGASATDTQYF.

The rearrangement links TRBV4-1 to TRBJ2-1, with 9 bases fitting TRBD1. The germline V gene has CDR1 MGHRA and CDR2 YSYEKL. The CDR3 extends over 14 amino acids. The V gene end was trimmed by 4 bases and the J gene end by 9 bases; junction bases not matched to a gene: 7. The CDR3 is CASSRITGGGEQFF. As DNA, the CDR3 is TGCGCCAGCAGCCGCATAACAGGGGGCGGTGAGCAGTTCTTC.

This clonotype was counted a few times. This chain connects TRBV28 to TRBJ2-7, with D unresolved. This CDR3 comprises 10 residues. Between the trimmed V and J ends, which lost 1 base and 5 bases, there was a span of 0 bases. CDR1 is MDHEN, CDR2 SYDVKM, per germline. The CDR3 loop reads CASSLYEQYV. The CDR3 nucleotides are TGTGCCAGCAGTTTATACGAGCAGTACGTC.

V gene TRBV12-3 or TRBV12-4 combines with J gene TRBJ2-7, with D possibly matching TRBD1 (5 bases). Trimming took off 4 bases at V and 12 bases at J, with 19 bases between the two ends. CDR3 size: 13 residues. The CDR3 sequence: CASSSGRGTGRYF. CDR3 DNA sequence: TGTGCCAGCAGTTCCGGAAGAGGCACAGGTCGGTACTTC.

This clonotype was seen only a few times. CDR3 region: CASSYSVLYKEAFF. Written as DNA, the CDR3 is TGTGCCAGCAGTTACTCGGTATTATACAAAGAAGCTTTCTTT. This chain joins TRBV6-5 and TRBJ1-1; D is unclear. CDR3 size: 14 residues. V dropped 0 bases and J dropped 8 bases, with 13 bases sitting between them. Germline CDR1 and CDR2: MNHEY and SVGAGI.

The chain links TRBV19 to TRBJ1-4; 10 bases agree with TRBD1. CDR1 and CDR2 from the germline V gene are LNHDA and SQIVND (reference sequence). Trimming took 6 bases from V and 4 from J; bases not matched to a gene: 8. The CDR3 is made up of 16 amino acids. CDR3 bases: TGTGCCAGTAGACCCGGGACAGGGGCCTTTAATGAAAAACTGTTTTTT. It yields the protein CASRPGTGAFNEKLFF.

A few counts support this clonotype. This chain uses TRBV6-1 with TRBJ1-1; D remains ambiguous. Looked up from germline, CDR1 is MNHNS and CDR2 is SASEGT. This CDR3 spans 13 amino acids. V gave up 5 bases and J gave up 11 bases, with 18 bases separating them. CDR3 in amino acids: CASSQSGGSAAFF. DNA of the CDR3: TGTGCCAGCAGTCAATCTGGAGGGTCCGCGGCTTTCTTT.

The chain has TRBV12-3 or TRBV12-4 and TRBJ2-1, with 8 bases matching TRBD2. This CDR3 is built from 16 residues. V lost 4 bases, J lost 4 bases, and 9 bases stayed unmatched. The CDR3 protein is CASSSPRGGEYNEQFF. The CDR3 nucleotides read TGTGCCAGCAGTTCCCCTCGGGGGGGCGAATACAATGAGCAGTTCTTC.

In this sample, this clonotype turned up a few times. The rearrangement joins TRBV19 to TRBJ2-7; no clear D gene. CDR3 length: 15 residues. Trimming took off 1 base at V and 2 bases at J, with 12 bases between the two ends. Germline-derived CDR1 and CDR2 are LNHDA and SQIVND (reference sequence). This chain's CDR3 is CASSIGPTSPYEQYF. CDR3 bases: TGTGCCAGTAGTATAGGGCCTACGTCCCCCTACGAGCAGTACTTC.

V gene TRBV20-1 combines with J gene TRBJ2-2; 10 nucleotides match TRBD2. Germline-derived CDR1 and CDR2 are DFQATT and SNEGSKA (reference sequence). V gave up 6 bases and J gave up 5 bases; unmatched junction bases: 9. CDR3 size: 15 residues. This CDR3 is CSASLAGVGTGELFF. The CDR3 region has the DNA TGCAGTGCGTCCCTAGCGGGGGTTGGAACCGGGGAGCTGTTTTTT.